This note documents a single T cell receptor beta chain sequence. The antigen remains unidentified. The sample originates from a study of cytomegalovirus exposure and HLA in healthy donors. Study-level results: Later analysis identified several of the most significant clusters that appeared linked to common viral pathogens. It was 150 to 200 TCR beta chains that were listed as cytomegalovirus-associated. Presence/absence analysis assumed near-uniform sequencing depth across donors.

This PCR relied on a set of 60 Vbeta primers and 13 Jbeta primers. Only in-frame clones appear in the TCRdb table, and some are missing; sequencing was by immunoSEQ multiplex PCR. The sample has some 190,000 clones; over 70% are singletons. The CDR3 has 16 residues. CDR1 MNHEY and CDR2 SMNVEV come from the germline V gene (reference sequence). Donors were nominally healthy when sampled, though unrecorded immune exposures were likely. The source material was PBMCs. The chain has TRBV27 and TRBJ2-5; 7 bases are a match to TRBD2. The assigned J gene may be wrong: the sequence end matches TRBJ2-7 better. The clonotype comes from a woman between 25 and 40 years old in good health and CMV-seropositive. The CDR3 DNA sequence: TGTGCCAGCAGTTTAAGGTACAGCGGGATTGACTACGAGCAGTACTTC. Its protein product is CASSLRYSGIDYEQYF.